This TCR beta chain comes out of a study of blood T cell repertoires in COVID-19. Across the whole study: Samples representing acute and convalescent COVID-19 were sourced from the United States, Italy and Spain.

This CDR3 spans 12 amino acids. From germline, CDR1 is SNHLY and CDR2 FYNNEI. J gave up 13 bases and V 6 bases, and 12 bases lay outside the gene matches. Per the original methods: Nucleated cell counts were estimated from reference gene primer amplification. Profiled with immunoSEQ multiplex PCR; TCRdb holds only in-frame clones, not every one. That table furnishes V, J and clone size, whereas the DNA furnished D and trimming. Of 270,000 or so clones listed, approximately 91% are singletons. Those who participated ranged in age from about 18 to 89 years and resided in 24 US areas. Participants reported their clinical history, and cohort assignment relied on those reports.

The specimen was PBMCs or T cells enriched from blood (not recorded which). This clonotype was obtained from a woman in her thirties or forties with acute COVID-19. V usage is TRBV2 and J usage is TRBJ2-7; TRBD1 matches at 7 bases. The CDR3 reads CASSDNRGRGYF. The CDR3 DNA reads as TGTGCCAGCAGCGACAACAGGGGCAGGGGTTACTTC.